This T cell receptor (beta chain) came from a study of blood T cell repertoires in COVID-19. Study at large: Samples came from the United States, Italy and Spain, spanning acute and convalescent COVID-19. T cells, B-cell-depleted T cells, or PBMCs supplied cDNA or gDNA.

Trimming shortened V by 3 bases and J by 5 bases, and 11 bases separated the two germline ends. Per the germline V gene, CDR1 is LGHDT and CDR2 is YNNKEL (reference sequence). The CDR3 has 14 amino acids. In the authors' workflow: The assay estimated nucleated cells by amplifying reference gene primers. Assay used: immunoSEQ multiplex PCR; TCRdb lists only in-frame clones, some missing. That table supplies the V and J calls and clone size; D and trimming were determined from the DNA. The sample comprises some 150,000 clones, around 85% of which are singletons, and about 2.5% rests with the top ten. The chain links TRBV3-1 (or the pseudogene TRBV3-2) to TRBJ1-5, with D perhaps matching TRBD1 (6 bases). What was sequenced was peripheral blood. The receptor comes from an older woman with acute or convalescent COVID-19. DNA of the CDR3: TGTGCCAGCAGCCAGGACAGTTCTTATCAGCCCCAGCATTTT. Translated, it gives CASSQDSSYQPQHF.